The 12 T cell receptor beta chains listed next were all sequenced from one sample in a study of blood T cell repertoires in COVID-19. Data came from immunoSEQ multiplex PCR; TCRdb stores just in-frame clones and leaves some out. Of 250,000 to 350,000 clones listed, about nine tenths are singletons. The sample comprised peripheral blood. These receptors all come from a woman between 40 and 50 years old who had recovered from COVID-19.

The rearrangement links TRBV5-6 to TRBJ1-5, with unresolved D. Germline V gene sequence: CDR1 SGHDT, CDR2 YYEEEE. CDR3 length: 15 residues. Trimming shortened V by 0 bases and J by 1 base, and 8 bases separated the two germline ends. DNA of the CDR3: TGTGCCAGCAGCTTGGCCCGGGAGAGCAATCAGCCCCAGCATTTT. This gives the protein CASSLARESNQPQHF.

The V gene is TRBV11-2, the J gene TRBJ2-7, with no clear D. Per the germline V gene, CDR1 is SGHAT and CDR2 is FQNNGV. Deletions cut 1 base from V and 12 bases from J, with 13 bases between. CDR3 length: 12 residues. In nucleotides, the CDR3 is TGTGCCAGCAGCTTAGCCCACCGAGACTTGTACTTC. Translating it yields CASSLAHRDLYF.

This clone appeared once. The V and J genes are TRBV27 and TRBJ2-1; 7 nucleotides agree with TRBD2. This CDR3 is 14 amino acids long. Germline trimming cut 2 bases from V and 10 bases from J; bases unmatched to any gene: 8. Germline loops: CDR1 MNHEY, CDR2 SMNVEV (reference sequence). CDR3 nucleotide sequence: TGTGCCAGCAGTTTAACCGGGATCGGGGGGGAGCAGTTCTTC. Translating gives CASSLTGIGGEQFF.

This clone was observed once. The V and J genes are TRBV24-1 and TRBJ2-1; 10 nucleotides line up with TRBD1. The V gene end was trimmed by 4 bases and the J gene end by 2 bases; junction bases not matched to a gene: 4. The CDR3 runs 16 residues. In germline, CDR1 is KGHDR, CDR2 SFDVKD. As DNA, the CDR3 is TGTGCCACCAGTGACGCGGACAGGGGGGCCTACAATGAGCAGTTCTTC. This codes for CATSDADRGAYNEQFF.

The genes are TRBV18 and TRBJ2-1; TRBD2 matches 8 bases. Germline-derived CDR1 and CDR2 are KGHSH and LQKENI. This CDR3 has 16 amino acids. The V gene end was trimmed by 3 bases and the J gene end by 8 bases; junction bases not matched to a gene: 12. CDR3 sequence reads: CASSPGPGGPRDEQFF. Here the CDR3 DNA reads TGTGCCAGCTCACCCGGACCGGGGGGGCCGCGGGATGAGCAGTTCTTC.

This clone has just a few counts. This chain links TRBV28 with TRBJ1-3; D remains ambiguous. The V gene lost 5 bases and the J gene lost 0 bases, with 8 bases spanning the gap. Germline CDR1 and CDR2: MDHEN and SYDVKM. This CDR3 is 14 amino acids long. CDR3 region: CASSVEGSGNTIYF. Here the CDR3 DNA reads TGTGCCAGCAGTGTAGAGGGCTCTGGAAACACCATATATTTT.

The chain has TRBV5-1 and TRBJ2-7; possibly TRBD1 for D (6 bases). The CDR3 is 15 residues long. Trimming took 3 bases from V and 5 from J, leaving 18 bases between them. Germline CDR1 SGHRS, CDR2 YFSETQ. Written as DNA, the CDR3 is TGCGCCAGCAGCTCTACAGGGTTGGGTGAAAACGAGCAGTACTTC. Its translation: CASSSTGLGENEQYF.

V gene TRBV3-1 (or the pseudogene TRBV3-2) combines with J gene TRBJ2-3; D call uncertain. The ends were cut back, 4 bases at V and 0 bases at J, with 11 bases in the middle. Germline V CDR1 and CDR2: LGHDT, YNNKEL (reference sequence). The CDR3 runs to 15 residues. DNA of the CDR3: TGTGCCAGCAGCCTCCCCTGGGCCAGCACAGATACGCAGTATTTT. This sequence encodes CASSLPWASTDTQYF.

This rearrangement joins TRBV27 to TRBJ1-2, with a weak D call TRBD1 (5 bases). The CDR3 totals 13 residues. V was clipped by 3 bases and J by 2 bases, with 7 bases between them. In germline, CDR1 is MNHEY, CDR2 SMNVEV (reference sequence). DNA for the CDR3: TGTGCCAGCAGTTTGGGGGGGAACTATGGCTACACCTTC. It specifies CASSLGGNYGYTF.

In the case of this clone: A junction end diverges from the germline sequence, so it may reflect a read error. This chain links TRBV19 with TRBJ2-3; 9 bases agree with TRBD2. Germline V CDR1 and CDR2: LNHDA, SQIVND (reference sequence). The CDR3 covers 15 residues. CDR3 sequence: CASRIAGVHIDTQYF. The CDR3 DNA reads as TGTGCCAGTAGGATAGCGGGAGTTCACATAGATACGCAGTATTTT. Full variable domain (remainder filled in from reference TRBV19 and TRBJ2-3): DGGITQSPKYLFRKEGQNVTLSCEQNLNHDAMYWYRQDPGQGLRLIYYSQIVNDFQKGDIAEGYSVSREKKESFPLTVTSAQKNPTAFYLCASRIAGVHIDTQYFGPGTRLTVL.

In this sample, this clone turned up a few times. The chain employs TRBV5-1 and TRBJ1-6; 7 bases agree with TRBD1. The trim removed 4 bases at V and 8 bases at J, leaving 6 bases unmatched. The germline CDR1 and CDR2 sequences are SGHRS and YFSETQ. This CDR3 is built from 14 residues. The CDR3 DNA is TGCGCCAGCAGCCTGGACAGGATCGATTCACCCCTCCACTTT. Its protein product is CASSLDRIDSPLHF. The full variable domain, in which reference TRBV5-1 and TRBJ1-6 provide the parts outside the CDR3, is KAGVTQTPRYLIKTRGQQVTLSCSPISGHRSVSWYQQTPGQGLQFLFEYFSETQRNKGNFPGRFSGRQFSNSRSEMNVSTLELGDSALYLCASSLDRIDSPLHFGNGTRLTVT.

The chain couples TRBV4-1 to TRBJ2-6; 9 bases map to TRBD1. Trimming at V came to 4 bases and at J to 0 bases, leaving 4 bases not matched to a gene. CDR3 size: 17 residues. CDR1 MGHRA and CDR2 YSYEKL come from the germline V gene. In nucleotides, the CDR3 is TGCGCCAGCAGCCGGGACAGGGCCTTCTCTGGGGCCAACGTCCTGACTTTC. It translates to CASSRDRAFSGANVLTF.